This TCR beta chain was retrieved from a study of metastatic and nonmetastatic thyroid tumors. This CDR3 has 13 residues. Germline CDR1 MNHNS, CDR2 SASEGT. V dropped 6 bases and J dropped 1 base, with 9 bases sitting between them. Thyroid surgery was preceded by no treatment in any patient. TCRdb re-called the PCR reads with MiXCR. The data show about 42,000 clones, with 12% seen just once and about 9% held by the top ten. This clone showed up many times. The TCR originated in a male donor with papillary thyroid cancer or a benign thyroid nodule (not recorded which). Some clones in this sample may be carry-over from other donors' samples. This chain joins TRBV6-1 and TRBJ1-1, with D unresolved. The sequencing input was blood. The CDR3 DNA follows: TGTGCCAGCAGATACATGGAGAACACTGAAGCTTTCTTT. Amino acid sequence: CASRYMENTEAFF.